This T cell receptor beta chain was sequenced in a study of Tregs in tolerant kidney transplant recipients. Overall study results and limits: Changing PCR primers prevented nucleotide comparison between some patients' samples. Findings come from small patient numbers and require larger validation.

The germline CDR1 and CDR2 sequences are SNHLY and FYNNEI. The CDR3 has 16 amino acids. With V trimmed by 2 bases and J by 1 base, 7 bases remained unmatched. Measured with immunoSEQ multiplex PCR; TCRdb has only the in-frame clones, and not every one. Across 45,000 to 55,000 clones, the top ten clones capture about 0.85% of the sample. Concerning this clone itself: The target antigen is unknown. Read sequence stops 3 residues before the CDR3 end, and the germline J gene provides the missing end.

The chain recombines TRBV2 with TRBJ1-1, with TRBD1 matching over 7 bases. The source of this sequence is a human donor who received a combined kidney and bone marrow transplant. The specimen comprised CD4+ T cells from blood, sampled before the transplant. CDR3 DNA (partial): TGTGCCAGCAGTGAATGGGCAGGGGGTTGGAACACTGAA. Translating it yields CASSEWAGGWNTE. The full CDR3 protein is CASSEWAGGWNTEAFF.